This is a list of T cell receptor beta chains from one sample in a study of T cells after yellow fever vaccination. TCRdb reprocessed the 5' RACE reads via MiXCR and lists one record per CDR3 protein. Found here are about 300,000 distinct CDR3 sequences, around 10% of them singletons; the top ten hold 3% to 3.5%. The sequenced sample was CD4+ T cells sorted from PBMCs, obtained 5 days after the yellow fever booster vaccination. These receptors all stem from a man aged 18 to 30 who received the YFV17D yellow fever vaccine. Both conserved end residues are part of each CDR3. The order of the fields is V gene, CDR3 protein.

V: TRBV12-3/TRBV12-4; CDR3: CASTPFANTGELFF
V: TRBV29-1; CDR3: CSVARASGETQYF
V: TRBV5-1; CDR3: CASSIGQGTSDTQYF
V: TRBV12-3/TRBV12-4; CDR3: CASREESTGSGNTIYF
V: TRBV7-3; CDR3: CASSLSTHERQFF
V: TRBV3-1; CDR3: CASSQSSGGVETQYF
V: TRBV7-9; CDR3: CASSPQPGTTHGYTF
V: TRBV6-6; CDR3: CASSFQASDTEAFF
V: TRBV6-5; CDR3: CASGSDYSPLHF
V: TRBV2; CDR3: CASTELGQGISF
V: TRBV2; CDR3: CASSAEVAGELFF
V: TRBV4-3; CDR3: CASSQEPATGTSRNTIYF
V: TRBV7-2; CDR3: CASSPRLAVQETQYF
V: TRBV5-1; CDR3: CASSWGNEQYF
V: TRBV4-1; CDR3: CASSQEGYSYNEQFF
V: TRBV7-2; CDR3: CASSTTQGDTEAFF
V: TRBV19; CDR3: CASSGPEWVYPDTQYF
V: TRBV2; CDR3: CASSDRAGVEEQFF
V: TRBV12-3/TRBV12-4; CDR3: CASSPGGHEQFF
V: TRBV15; CDR3: CATSSLDRSYSYEQYF
V: TRBV7-8; CDR3: CASSLELVLSEQYF
V: TRBV4-3; CDR3: CASSHTAGGLGEKLFF
V: TRBV21-1; CDR3: CASSKWPAGSRTQYF
V: TRBV2; CDR3: CASSERGSELFF
V: TRBV5-1; CDR3: CASSPSGILGELFF
V: TRBV5-1; CDR3: CASSIGVSTDTQYF
V: TRBV5-1; CDR3: CASSLGPGGWNEQFF
V: TRBV15; CDR3: CATSRGGQGAVTQYF
V: TRBV7-2; CDR3: CASSFSGDAYNEQFF
V: TRBV20-1; CDR3: CSAKTRWSSYNEQFF
V: TRBV6-5; CDR3: CASSYAGVTDTQYF
V: TRBV15; CDR3: CATSGSGVSGNTIYF
V: TRBV3-1; CDR3: CASSQDWRTNYGYTF
V: TRBV5-1; CDR3: CASSLAPTGTGNNQPQHF
V: TRBV29-1; CDR3: CSVVDSNQPQHF
V: TRBV11-1; CDR3: CASSLDANTDTQYF
V: TRBV12-3/TRBV12-4; CDR3: CATSGGQGSSPLHF
V: TRBV28; CDR3: CASGESGEDTQYF
V: TRBV5-1; CDR3: CASSVQQGSGDQYF
V: TRBV7-9; CDR3: CASSWGLAGGHRWNEQFF
V: TRBV6-2/TRBV6-3; CDR3: CASSYPRTQPQHF
V: TRBV7-2; CDR3: CASSVTGPSSEAFF
V: TRBV5-6; CDR3: CASSLDPARGPGELFF
V: TRBV6-5; CDR3: CASSPLRGNTEAFF
V: TRBV7-2; CDR3: CASTLSLSQETQYF
V: TRBV10-3; CDR3: CAITGQGSGYTF
V: TRBV3-1; CDR3: CASSHRDQPQHF
V: TRBV7-9; CDR3: CASSRSGTGLPDTQYF
V: TRBV7-2; CDR3: CASSLRHEETQYF
V: TRBV6-5; CDR3: CASSPWTGPYEQYF
V: TRBV7-9; CDR3: CASSSTDLGYTF
V: TRBV14; CDR3: CASSQVLTEVEAFF